The 8 T cell receptor beta chains in this list originate from one sample, sequenced in a study of CD8 T cells in Susac syndrome. RNA in amounts of roughly 0.45 to 1 ug was reverse transcribed with random hexamers. TCRdb processed the immunoSEQ multiplex PCR reads anew with MiXCR; each CDR3 protein has one entry. The sample lists some 120,000 distinct CDR3 sequences; about 95% were seen once. Sequencing input: CD4+ T cells from PBMCs. The receptor source for this set is a human donor in good health.

V and J are TRBV20-1 and TRBJ2-7; D unresolved. Germline V gene sequence: CDR1 DFQATT, CDR2 SNEGSKA (reference sequence). The CDR3 is 13 residues long. V was cut by 4 bases and J by 4 bases, with 14 bases left in between. The CDR3 loop is CSANSYPGYEQYF. The CDR3 DNA sequence: TGCAGTGCTAATTCGTACCCCGGGTACGAGCAGTACTTC.

The gene calls are TRBV20-1 and TRBJ2-1, with 11 nucleotides matching TRBD2. J lost 6 bases, V lost 4 bases, and 5 bases had no gene match. Germline assignment: CDR1 DFQATT and CDR2 SNEGSKA (reference sequence). The CDR3 spans 14 residues. The CDR3 loop is CSAILAGGRNEQFF. For the CDR3, the DNA is TGCAGTGCTATTCTAGCGGGAGGACGCAATGAGCAGTTCTTC.

The chain is built from TRBV6-1 and TRBJ2-2, with TRBD1 matching 10 bases. This CDR3 spans 16 amino acids. The V gene end was trimmed by 6 bases and the J gene end by 8 bases; junction bases not matched to a gene: 12. In germline, CDR1 is MNHNS, CDR2 SASEGT. The CDR3 loop is CASSRNGGQGLGELFF. The CDR3, as DNA: TGTGCCAGCAGCCGAAACGGGGGACAGGGGTTAGGGGAGCTGTTTTTT.

This clonotype was seen a single time. This rearrangement joins TRBV5-1 to TRBJ2-7; perhaps D is TRBD1 or TRBD2 (5 bases each). The CDR3 covers 17 residues. Looked up from germline, CDR1 is SGHRS and CDR2 is YFSETQ. Trimming shortened V by 4 bases and J by 5 bases, and 25 bases separated the two germline ends. CDR3 region: CASSLTGTGTNPNEQYF. CDR3 in DNA: TGCGCCAGCAGCCTAACTGGGACCGGGACGAACCCAAACGAGCAGTACTTC.

This rearrangement joins TRBV25-1 to TRBJ2-2; D possibly uses TRBD1 or TRBD2 (5 bases each). This CDR3 spans 15 amino acids. The ends were cut back, 5 bases at V and 4 bases at J, with 14 bases in the middle. In germline, CDR1 is MGHDK, CDR2 SYGVNS. CDR3: CASSIPGTGTGELFF. CDR3 DNA sequence: TGTGCCAGCAGTATACCCGGGACGGGCACCGGGGAGCTGTTTTTT.

The chain has TRBV7-2 and TRBJ2-1; no clear D. Germline-derived CDR1 and CDR2 are SGHTA and FQGNSA. Trimming took 1 base from V and 1 from J, leaving 11 bases between them. This CDR3 spans 16 amino acids. The CDR3 sequence is CASSLESVVSYNEQFF. The DNA of the CDR3 is TGTGCCAGCAGCTTAGAAAGCGTCGTGTCCTACAATGAGCAGTTCTTC.

CDR3: CASSLVSENTIYF. CDR3 DNA: TGTGCCAGCAGCTTGGTTTCCGAGAACACCATATATTTT. J is TRBJ1-3 and V is TRBV5-6; D unresolved. Trimming pared 0 bases from V and 7 bases from J, leaving 8 bases between. The CDR3 length is 13 residues. Germline V gene sequence: CDR1 SGHDT, CDR2 YYEEEE.

This chain uses TRBV5-4 with TRBJ2-7, with 13 bases fitting TRBD2. Germline CDR1 and CDR2: SGHNT and YYREEE (reference sequence). Trimming took 3 bases from V and 7 from J; bases not matched to a gene: 4. The CDR3 is made up of 14 amino acids. The DNA of the CDR3 is TGTGCCAGCAGCTCACTAGCGGGAGGGGAAGAGCAGTACTTC. Translating it yields CASSSLAGGEEQYF.